This T cell receptor (beta chain) comes out of a study of shared clonotypes between healthy human individuals. This clone was observed a few times. Only one base separates this from a far larger clonotype, so it likely reflects a read error. The team ran DNA from unsorted PBMCs on ten immunoSEQ deep assay plates for sequencing. Sequenced by immunoSEQ multiplex PCR; TCRdb stores in-frame clones only, minus some. Altogether roughly 500,000 clones are present, 81% being singletons, with the ten largest covering approximately 11%. Sequencing was performed on PBMCs. The clonotype comes from a woman aged 40 to 49 in good health. Some clones in this sample may be carry-over from other donors' samples.

Here the CDR3 reads CASSWTGVYEQYF. The DNA of the CDR3 is TGTGCCAGCTCCTGGACAGGGGTCTACGAGCAGTACTTC. The chain combines TRBV6-1 with TRBJ2-7; 9 nucleotides agree with TRBD1. Germline-derived CDR1 and CDR2 are MNHNS and SASEGT. The CDR3 extends over 13 amino acids. With 8 bases clipped from V and 3 bases from J, the junction kept 5 bases outside the gene matches.